These 2 T cell receptor beta chains were all obtained from the same sample, sequenced in a study of T-cell reconstitution after alpha-beta-depleted transplantation in children listed by TCRdb under 2016. The sample's treatment or condition, from its label and the paper: allogeneic hematopoietic cell transplantation with graft depleted of TCRalphabeta T cells and CD19 B cells. The library relied on PCR. Sequencing was performed on an Illumina HiSeq 2500. Molecular barcoding was employed in the preparation of TCR libraries, with unique molecular identifiers being used to normalize TCRbeta repertoire quantification. In-frame beta chains were kept once TCRdb had trimmed the public reads at Q25 with fastp and called clones with MiXCR. Identical CDR3 proteins give one entry, which carries the most common genes and DNA. This sample comprises about 600,000 distinct CDR3 sequences, approximately 22% of them detected only once. The ten largest account for over 12% of the sample.

This sample comprised PBMCs, mostly from graft donor cells, obtained 360 days after TCRalphabeta/CD19-depleted stem cell transplant. These receptors all stem from a boy under three years old who had a stem cell transplant for acute myeloid leukemia, so the T cells may come from the graft donor.

The chain uses TRBV10-3 and TRBJ2-3, with no clear D. Germline assignment: CDR1 ENHRY and CDR2 SYGVKD. CDR3 size: 15 residues. V was clipped by 3 bases and J by 2 bases, with 12 bases between them. CDR3 amino acids: CAISDASRNTDTQYF. CDR3 nucleotide sequence: TGTGCCATCAGTGACGCATCGCGGAACACAGATACGCAGTATTTT.

This clonotype has a count of ten or more. V usage is TRBV11-2 and J usage is TRBJ2-7; the match to TRBD1 covers 8 bases. With 4 bases clipped from V and 5 bases from J, the junction kept 10 bases outside the gene matches. This CDR3 spans 15 amino acids. In germline, CDR1 is SGHAT, CDR2 FQNNGV. Here the CDR3 reads CASSSDRGPQNEQYV. In DNA form, the CDR3 reads TGTGCCAGCAGCTCAGACAGGGGCCCACAGAACGAGCAGTACGTC.